This T cell receptor (beta chain) was profiled in a study of T cells in Graves' hyperthyroidism and ophthalmopathy. As regards this clonotype: One end of the junction varies from germline; a read error may be responsible.

Germline V gene lookup returns CDR1 KGHDR and CDR2 SFDVKD. This CDR3 region has 14 residues. Researchers took RNA transcripts and amplified the TCR beta CDR3 regions from them. First-round RT-PCR of the TCR CDR3 relied on the HTBI primer set. A single record per CDR3 protein comes from TCRdb applying MiXCR to the multiplex PCR reads. Seen here are around 350,000 distinct CDR3 sequences, approximately 19% observed once, and the top ten hold about 3.5%. This receptor was obtained from a young woman with Graves' hyperthyroidism. Sequences were obtained from blood. V and J are TRBV24-1 and TRBJ1-5; 7 bases line up with TRBD1. CDR3: CATSDTDRHQPQHF. The DNA of the CDR3 is TGTGCCACCAGTGATACGGACAGGCATCAGCCTCAGCATTTT.